These 19 T cell receptor beta chains came from one sample sequenced in a study of CD8+ T cells in alopecia areata. As the sequencing template, cDNA was produced by extracting RNA and reverse transcribing it. Clones were sequenced by immunoSEQ multiplex PCR, and TCRdb holds only the in-frame ones, with some missing. The sample lists about 120,000 clones; around 61% were seen once. The sample was CD4+ T cells sorted from blood. The source is a human donor in good health.

This rearrangement joins TRBV19 to TRBJ1-2; no clear D gene. Trimming took 6 bases from V and 4 from J, leaving 18 bases between them. CDR1 is LNHDA, CDR2 SQIVND, per germline (reference sequence). CDR3 length equals 15 residues. The CDR3 sequence is CASSEGGRAGYGYTF. CDR3 DNA: TGTGCCAGTAGCGAGGGAGGGCGCGCAGGCTATGGCTACACCTTC.

This clone was picked up one time. This chain joins TRBV6-5 and TRBJ1-2; D not resolved. Trimming pared 2 bases from V and 7 bases from J, leaving 17 bases between. The CDR3 runs to 15 residues. Germline-derived CDR1 and CDR2 are MNHEY and SVGAGI. Written as DNA, the CDR3 is TGTGCCAGCAGTTACCGGCAGAGGCCCTGGGGTGGCTACACCTTC. Protein product: CASSYRQRPWGGYTF.

This clone occurred a few times. The chain carries TRBV19 and TRBJ2-1, with 8 bases fitting TRBD1. The germline V gene encodes CDR1 LNHDA and CDR2 SQIVND (reference sequence). The CDR3 covers 14 residues. The V segment lost 3 bases and the J segment 10 bases; nucleotides outside the gene matches: 8. The CDR3 loop is CASSMQDREWEQFF. The CDR3 DNA reads as TGTGCCAGTAGTATGCAGGACAGGGAGTGGGAGCAGTTCTTC.

The CDR3 here is CASSPWTVSYEQYF. The CDR3 DNA follows: TGTGCCAGCAGCCCCTGGACAGTCTCCTACGAGCAGTACTTC. The rearrangement joins TRBV7-2 to TRBJ2-7; a weak D match, TRBD1 (6 bases). This CDR3 contains 14 residues. V gave up 5 bases and J gave up 0 bases, with 11 bases separating them. The germline CDR1 and CDR2 sequences are SGHTA and FQGNSA.

The CDR3 region is CAWSPRGADTQYF. For the CDR3, the DNA is TGTGCCTGGAGTCCACGGGGGGCAGATACGCAGTATTTT. The chain carries TRBV30 and TRBJ2-3; 7 bases are shared with TRBD2. CDR3 length: 13 residues. Germline V gene data show CDR1 as GTSNPN and CDR2 as SVGIG (reference sequence). The junction had 3 bases not matched to a gene; V was cut back by 2 bases and J by 4 bases.

The chain links TRBV2 to TRBJ2-7, with 10 bases that match TRBD1. Per the germline V gene, CDR1 is SNHLY and CDR2 is FYNNEI. The CDR3 consists of 15 residues. V was clipped by 2 bases and J by 7 bases; unmatched bases: 8. The DNA of the CDR3 is TGTGCCAGCAGTGAACCGGGACAGGGGACGGGGGAGCAGTACTTC. Translating gives CASSEPGQGTGEQYF. Filled out from reference TRBV2 and TRBJ2-7, the complete variable domain reads EPEVTQTPSHQVTQMGQEVILRCVPISNHLYFYWYRQILGQKVEFLVSFYNNEISEKSEIFDDQFSVERPDGSNFTLKIRSTKLEDSAMYFCASSEPGQGTGEQYFGPGTRLTVT.

This sequence joins TRBV4-1 and TRBJ1-2; possibly TRBD1 for D (6 bases). With 2 bases removed from V and 4 bases from J, the gap between germline ends came to 17 bases. There are 16 residues in the CDR3. Per germline, CDR1 MGHRA and CDR2 YSYEKL. The CDR3 DNA follows: TGCGCCAGCAGCCAAAGACTACCCGGGGGGGCCTATGGCTACACCTTC. It is translated as CASSQRLPGGAYGYTF.

V is TRBV6-6 and J is TRBJ1-2; 8 nucleotides align to TRBD1. The CDR3 sequence is 16 residues long. V was clipped by 0 bases and J by 5 bases; unmatched bases: 8. The germline gives CDR1 MNHNY, CDR2 SVGAGI (reference sequence). The CDR3 DNA reads TGTGCCAGCAGTTACTCGTCAGGGGGCAAGAGTTATGGCTACACCTTC. Translating gives CASSYSSGGKSYGYTF.

The chain uses TRBV2 and TRBJ2-3; D not certain. Per the germline V gene, CDR1 is SNHLY and CDR2 is FYNNEI. This CDR3 has 11 residues. Trimming shortened V by 4 bases and J by 5 bases, and 4 bases separated the two germline ends. CDR3 residues: CASSAQDTQYF. The CDR3 DNA follows: TGTGCCAGCAGTGCCCAAGATACGCAGTATTTT.

The genes are TRBV29-1 and TRBJ1-4; TRBD1 matches 9 bases. Germline-derived CDR1 and CDR2 are SQVTM and ANQGSEA. J gave up 7 bases and V 3 bases, and 3 bases lay outside the gene matches. The CDR3 spans 13 residues. The CDR3: CSVEGTGREKLFF. The DNA for the CDR3 is TGCAGCGTTGAGGGGACAGGGCGTGAAAAACTGTTTTTT.

The chain uses TRBV29-1 and TRBJ2-1; TRBD2 aligns across 8 bases. V shed 3 bases and J 0 bases; nucleotides not matched to a gene: 7. The CDR3 covers 16 residues. Germline assignment: CDR1 SQVTM and CDR2 ANQGSEA. The CDR3 loop is CSVDSGGRSSYNEQFF. CDR3 in DNA: TGCAGCGTTGACAGCGGGGGCCGGAGCTCCTACAATGAGCAGTTCTTC.

The chain recombines TRBV9 with TRBJ2-3; 9 bases match TRBD2. This CDR3 contains 16 residues. J gave up 0 bases and V 0 bases, and 2 bases lay outside the gene matches. Germline V gives CDR1 SGDLS, CDR2 YYNGEE. As DNA, the CDR3 is TGTGCCAGCAGCGTAGAAGGGACTAGCAGCACAGATACGCAGTATTTT. Protein: CASSVEGTSSTDTQYF. Together with reference TRBV9 and TRBJ2-3, the CDR3 gives the full variable domain: DSGVTQTPKHLITATGQRVTLRCSPRSGDLSVYWYQQSLDQGLQFLIQYYNGEERAKGNILERFSAQQFPDLHSELNLSSLELGDSALYFCASSVEGTSSTDTQYFGPGTRLTVL.

The V and J genes are TRBV2 and TRBJ1-5; TRBD1 might be the D (5 bases). CDR1 SNHLY and CDR2 FYNNEI come from the germline V gene. This CDR3 comprises 14 residues. The V end was cut by 7 bases, the J end by 0 bases, with 10 bases between. The CDR3, as DNA: TGTGCCAGCACTGGGGGAAATAGCAATCAGCCCCAGCATTTT. Its protein product is CASTGGNSNQPQHF.

The genes are TRBV30 and TRBJ2-7, with unresolved D. This CDR3 region has 14 residues. The germline CDR1 and CDR2 sequences are GTSNPN and SVGIG (reference sequence). V was shortened by 2 bases and J by 4 bases, with 15 bases between the two germline ends. This CDR3 is CAWSSVLAGYEQYF. The CDR3 DNA is TGTGCCTGGAGTTCGGTGTTAGCTGGGTACGAGCAGTACTTC.

This clone was detected only a few times. The genes are TRBV29-1 and TRBJ2-3; TRBD2 matches at 11 bases. Trimming took 7 bases from V and 8 from J; bases not matched to a gene: 11. Germline loops: CDR1 SQVTM, CDR2 ANQGSEA. The CDR3 loop spans 14 amino acids. Here the CDR3 DNA reads TGCAGCGGGAGGGCTAGCGGGGGGCGCGGTACGCAGTATTTT. This sequence encodes CSGRASGGRGTQYF.

This clone was recorded once. The rearrangement links TRBV5-6 to TRBJ2-1; 13 nucleotides match TRBD2. Germline V CDR1 and CDR2: SGHDT, YYEEEE. The CDR3 totals 16 residues. J was trimmed by 9 bases and V by 5 bases; bases with no gene match: 11. CDR3 DNA: TGTGCCAGCAGTCCTGAGACTAGCGGGGGGAAGCGTGAGCAGTTCTTC. The encoded protein is CASSPETSGGKREQFF.

The chain employs TRBV29-1 and TRBJ2-7; 9 bases are a match to TRBD1. CDR1 and CDR2 (germline): SQVTM, ANQGSEA. This CDR3 comprises 15 residues. Trimming at V came to 3 bases and at J to 7 bases, leaving 13 bases not matched to a gene. The CDR3 spells CSVDKTGTGTGEQYF. DNA for the CDR3: TGCAGCGTTGATAAAACAGGGACAGGGACAGGGGAGCAGTACTTC.

This sequence joins TRBV5-6 and TRBJ2-5, with TRBD2 matching over 9 bases. V shed 0 bases, J shed 4 bases, and the junction held 4 bases outside the gene matches. The CDR3 length is 15 residues. The germline V gene has CDR1 SGHDT and CDR2 YYEEEE. The CDR3 coding sequence is TGTGCCAGCAGCTTGGTGGCGGGGGGGCGAGAGACCCAGTACTTC. This translates into CASSLVAGGRETQYF.

The gene calls are TRBV30 and TRBJ1-2; perhaps TRBD1 as D (5 bases). Trimming shortened V by 0 bases and J by 8 bases, and 16 bases separated the two germline ends. From germline, CDR1 is GTSNPN and CDR2 SVGIG (reference sequence). The CDR3 loop spans 14 amino acids. The CDR3 loop is CAWSVGEQGGGYTF. The CDR3, as DNA: TGTGCCTGGAGTGTAGGGGAGCAGGGAGGAGGCTACACCTTC.